Following are 8 T cell receptor beta chains from one sample sequenced in a study of CXCR3-negative and CXCR3-positive naive CD8 T cells. Whole-study results and caveats: The TRB CDR3s that CXCR3-positive naive cells carried were more hydrophobic than those of CXCR3-negative naive cells.

The authors made the TRB cDNA libraries by 5' RACE using UMI labels. TCRdb processed the 5' RACE reads again and assigns one entry to each CDR3 protein, with no DNA. The table for this sample gives roughly 130,000 distinct CDR3 sequences. For these TCRs, the target antigens are not known. The sample was naive CXCR3+ CD8+ T cells from blood. Subset described: CD45RO-CCR7+CD27+CD95- naive CD8+ T cells expressing CXCR3 (TNR3+). These receptor sequences come from a human donor in good health. Some clones in this sample may be carry-over from other donors' samples.

This chain links TRBV7-9 with TRBJ2-7. Germline V gene data show CDR1 as SEHNR and CDR2 as FQNEAQ (reference sequence). The CDR3 loop spans 12 amino acids. CDR3 residues: CASSLVSYEQYF.

This sequence joins TRBV7-3 and TRBJ2-7; TCRdb picks TRBD1, but there is no DNA to check that call. Germline V gene data show CDR1 as SGHTA and CDR2 as FQGTGA. The CDR3 is 14 residues long. The CDR3 reads CASSPGGSPYEQYF.

The CDR3 sequence is CASSLLPGLAGPQETQYF. The V gene is TRBV27, the J gene TRBJ2-5; TCRdb picks TRBD2, but there is no DNA to check that call. From germline, CDR1 is MNHEY and CDR2 SMNVEV (reference sequence). The CDR3 spans 18 residues.

V and J are TRBV4-1 and TRBJ2-7; lacking DNA, the TRBD2 call made by TCRdb goes unchecked. Per the germline V gene, CDR1 is MGHRA and CDR2 is YSYEKL. The CDR3 consists of 14 residues. CDR3 protein: CASSQVEGSYEQYF.

V gene TRBV20-1 combines with J gene TRBJ1-1. The germline V gene has CDR1 DFQATT and CDR2 SNEGSKA (reference sequence). The CDR3 runs to 13 residues. CDR3 region: CSARGGGGGEAFF.

This chain joins TRBV12-3 or TRBV12-4 and TRBJ2-7; the TCRdb call, TRBD2, lacks DNA for checking. This CDR3 has 12 residues. The CDR3 here is CASKAGRYEQYF.

V is TRBV7-2 and J is TRBJ2-7; lacking DNA, the TRBD1 call made by TCRdb goes unchecked. From germline, CDR1 is SGHTA and CDR2 FQGNSA. This CDR3 has 15 residues. The CDR3 loop reads CASSSFVGADVEQYF.

The chain couples TRBV29-1 to TRBJ1-2; the D call from TCRdb, TRBD1, cannot be confirmed without DNA. The CDR3 extends over 16 amino acids. Germline CDR1 is SQVTM and CDR2 is ANQGSEA. This CDR3 reads CSVDPSWRQSNYGYTF.